Each of the 24 T cell receptor beta chains below was sequenced from the same sample in a study of T cell clonality in common variable immunodeficiency. The study's findings and limits: Fewer deletions and N-nucleotide insertions were reportedly seen in common variable immunodeficiency TCR beta sequences.

Antigen specificity for these receptors is unknown. TCRdb's copy holds only in-frame clones and misses some; the assay was immunoSEQ multiplex PCR. This sample carries about 33,000 clones, none of them present only once. The sample was peripheral blood mononuclear cells. All receptors derive from a human donor with common variable immunodeficiency.

The CDR3 bases that were read are TGTGCCAGCAGCCCGGGACTAGCTTTAGCCTACAATGAG. It yields the protein CASSPGLALAYNE. The CDR3 reads in full as CASSPGLALAYNEQFF. The chain employs TRBV2 and TRBJ2-1, with 9 nucleotides matching TRBD2. The CDR3 extends 3 residues past the end of the read, so its final part is completed from the germline J gene. Per germline, CDR1 SNHLY and CDR2 FYNNEI. This CDR3 has 16 amino acids. V trimming: 6 bases; J trimming: 2 bases; junction bases outside the gene matches: 8.

There are a few counts of this clone. This sequence may be a read error, since a much larger clone differs from it by one base. The CDR3 end falls 3 residues outside the read, so it is completed with the germline J gene. Other DNA sequences in the same sample also yield this CDR3. The chain combines TRBV19 with TRBJ1-1, with 10 bases that match TRBD1. CDR1 LNHDA and CDR2 SQIVND come from the germline V gene (reference sequence). Unmatched junction bases numbered 13, after V lost 4 bases and J lost 5 bases. The CDR3 has 17 amino acids. CDR3 sequence reads: CASSTPGTGAVGTEAFF. Incomplete CDR3 DNA: TGTGCCAGTAGTACACCCGGGACAGGGGCCGTGGGGACTGAA. The whole variable domain, remainder taken from reference TRBV19 and TRBJ1-1, is DGGITQSPKYLFRKEGQNVTLSCEQNLNHDAMYWYRQDPGQGLRLIYYSQIVNDFQKGDIAEGYSVSREKKESFPLTVTSAQKNPTAFYLCASSTPGTGAVGTEAFFGQGTRLTVV.

This clone was detected only a few times. With the read ending 3 residues before the CDR3 end, the germline J gene is used to fill in that end. J is TRBJ2-3 and V is TRBV7-3, with D hard to call. Germline V lookup: CDR1 SGHTA, CDR2 FQGTGA. The CDR3 extends over 12 amino acids. Trimming removed 4 bases at V and 2 bases at J, with 4 bases between. The sequenced CDR3 bases are TGTGCCAGCAGCTCCTACACAGATACG. It translates to CASSSYTDT. The CDR3 reads in full as CASSSYTDTQYF. The entire variable domain, with the rest obtained from reference TRBV7-3 and TRBJ2-3, is as follows: GAGVSQTPSNKVTEKGKYVELRCDPISGHTALYWYRQSLGQGPEFLIYFQGTGAADDSGLPNDRFFAVRPEGSVSTLKIQRTERGDSAVYLCASSSYTDTQYFGPGTRLTVL.

As regards this clone: The CDR3 end lies 3 residues beyond the end of the read and is filled in from the germline J gene. The rearrangement uses TRBV6-1 and TRBJ1-4; TRBD1 might be the D (5 bases). The V gene's germline CDR1 is MNHNS and CDR2 SASEGT. CDR3 length equals 15 residues. Here the CDR3 reads CASSEVGGLAVKLFF. CDR3 DNA (partial): TGTGCCAGCAGTGAAGTGGGGGGACTCGCAGTGAAA.

This clone occurred a few times. Read coverage stops 3 residues before the CDR3 terminus; the germline J gene supplies the remainder. The chain joins TRBV30 to TRBJ1-2; D perhaps matches TRBD1 (6 bases). In germline, CDR1 is GTSNPN, CDR2 SVGIG (reference sequence). The CDR3 loop spans 16 amino acids. Trimming removed 2 bases at V and 2 bases at J, with 18 bases between. CDR3 DNA, as far as it was read: TGTGCCTGGAGTTCGGGGGGCGCAGGTCAGAACTATGGC. Amino acids: CAWSSGGAGQNYG. In full, the CDR3 reads CAWSSGGAGQNYGYTF.

This clone was recorded a few times. With the read ending 3 residues before the CDR3 end, the germline J gene is used to fill in that end. V usage is TRBV7-2 and J usage is TRBJ2-5; 7 nucleotides line up with TRBD2. This CDR3 region has 15 residues. The V and J ends lost 5 bases and 1 base, in that order; junction bases with no gene match: 7. In germline, CDR1 is SGHTA, CDR2 FQGNSA. The CDR3 DNA, read in part, is TGTGCCAGCAGCACCCAGGGACTAACCCAAGAGACC. Its protein product is CASSTQGLTQET. The full CDR3 protein is CASSTQGLTQETQYF.

About this clone itself: The read terminates 3 residues ahead of where the CDR3 ends, so the germline J gene completes it. The chain links TRBV18 to TRBJ1-1; D gene ambiguous. This CDR3 is 12 amino acids long. The V gene's germline CDR1 is KGHSH and CDR2 LQKENI. Trimming cost V 3 bases and J 1 base, with 3 bases left between them. CDR3 sequence: CASSPQNTEAFF. The sequenced part of the CDR3 DNA is TGTGCCAGCTCACCTCAGAACACTGAA.

This clone occurred a few times. The read terminates 3 residues before the CDR3 end, so the remaining end is supplied by the germline J gene. The V gene is TRBV19, the J gene TRBJ1-2; 8 bases agree with TRBD1. This CDR3 contains 13 residues. The V gene's germline CDR1 is LNHDA and CDR2 SQIVND (reference sequence). The V and J ends lost 6 bases and 6 bases, in that order; junction bases with no gene match: 6. The CDR3 loop reads CASRPRGQDGYTF. CDR3 DNA (partial): TGTGCCAGTAGGCCCAGGGGGCAGGATGGC.

This clone was counted a few times. The CDR3 goes on 3 residues after the read ends, and that part is filled in from the germline J gene. The chain has TRBV2 and TRBJ1-6; the D gene is possibly TRBD1 (5 bases). Germline V gene lookup returns CDR1 SNHLY and CDR2 FYNNEI. The ends were cut back, 6 bases at V and 2 bases at J, with 11 bases in the middle. The CDR3 runs 15 residues. This CDR3 reads CASRPQATYNSPLHF. Partial CDR3 DNA: TGTGCCAGCAGGCCACAGGCCACCTATAATTCACCC.

This clone was found many times. The read gets to within 3 residues of the CDR3 end, and the germline J gene fills in the rest. The chain joins TRBV7-8 to TRBJ1-1; 8 bases line up with TRBD1. The CDR3 has 13 residues. V gave up 7 bases and J gave up 4 bases; unmatched junction bases: 5. The germline CDR1 and CDR2 sequences are SGHVS and FQNEAQ. The CDR3 is CASIAGGFTEAFF. The part of the CDR3 DNA that was read is TGTGCCAGCATCGCAGGGGGCTTCACTGAA.

Of note for this clone: The sequenced fragment ends 3 residues before the CDR3 boundary, so the rest is inferred from the germline J gene. The gene calls are TRBV5-1 and TRBJ2-5, with TRBD2 identical over 10 bases. This CDR3 spans 16 amino acids. Germline loops: CDR1 SGHRS, CDR2 YFSETQ. V lost 3 bases and J lost 1; bases outside the gene matches: 6. CDR3 DNA (partial): TGCGCCAGCAGCTCCTTAGCGGGGGGCTCCCAAGAGACC. Amino acids: CASSSLAGGSQET. The full CDR3 is CASSSLAGGSQETQYF.

In its sample, this clone was seen a few times. The CDR3 end lies 3 residues beyond the end of the read and is filled in from the germline J gene. This sequence joins TRBV2 and TRBJ2-3, with 9 nucleotides matching TRBD2. The germline V gene encodes CDR1 SNHLY and CDR2 FYNNEI. Trimming removed 6 bases from V and 6 bases from J; junction bases left unmatched: 10. The CDR3 runs to 15 residues. The CDR3 region is CASSLAGAQPDTQYF. CDR3 DNA (partial): TGTGCCAGCAGCTTAGCGGGGGCCCAACCGGATACG. Full variable domain (rest looked up from reference TRBV2 and TRBJ2-3): EPEVTQTPSHQVTQMGQEVILRCVPISNHLYFYWYRQILGQKVEFLVSFYNNEISEKSEIFDDQFSVERPDGSNFTLKIRSTKLEDSAMYFCASSLAGAQPDTQYFGPGTRLTVL.

This clone was observed at least ten times. Read sequence stops 3 residues before the CDR3 end, and the germline J gene provides the missing end. The gene calls are TRBV20-1 and TRBJ2-7; D gene uncertain. V was trimmed by 4 bases and J by 0 bases, leaving 10 bases between them. The CDR3 runs to 13 residues. Germline CDR1 reads DFQATT; CDR2 reads SNEGSKA (reference sequence). This CDR3 is CSAIAGNSYEQYF. Partial CDR3 DNA: TGCAGTGCTATAGCCGGAAACTCCTACGAG.

This clone has only a few counts. Read sequence stops 3 residues before the CDR3 end, and the germline J gene provides the missing end. V gene TRBV6-1 combines with J gene TRBJ1-2; D is uncertain. Deletions cut 4 bases from V and 7 bases from J, with 19 bases between. This CDR3 is built from 15 residues. The V gene's germline CDR1 is MNHNS and CDR2 SASEGT. CDR3 DNA (partial): TGTGCCAGCAGTGCAAACCGGGTCCCGTCTACTGGC. Amino acids: CASSANRVPSTG. The full-length CDR3 reads as CASSANRVPSTGYTF.

Comments on this clone: The read terminates 3 residues ahead of where the CDR3 ends, so the germline J gene completes it. This sequence joins TRBV7-3 and TRBJ2-3, with 14 nucleotides matching TRBD2. The trim removed 5 bases at V and 4 bases at J, leaving 11 bases unmatched. CDR1 SGHTA and CDR2 FQGTGA come from the germline V gene. The CDR3 covers 18 residues. The part of the CDR3 DNA that was read is TGTGCCAGCAGCCTCAACCCGACTAGCGGGGGGGTCCCAGATACG. Its translation is CASSLNPTSGGVPDT. The whole CDR3 protein reads CASSLNPTSGGVPDTQYF.

This clone came up a few times. The DNA ends 3 residues before the CDR3 does, and the rest of the CDR3 is filled in from the germline J gene. This chain connects TRBV18 to TRBJ1-3; TRBD1 matches at 9 bases. This CDR3 has 15 residues. Germline CDR1 reads KGHSH; CDR2 reads LQKENI. Trimming removed 8 bases from V and 2 bases from J; junction bases left unmatched: 7. CDR3 protein: CASSGQGNPGNTIYF. The sequenced CDR3 bases are TGTGCCAGCAGCGGACAGGGGAATCCTGGAAACACC.

This clone has a count of ten or more. With the read ending 3 residues before the CDR3 end, the germline J gene is used to fill in that end. The rearrangement uses TRBV18 and TRBJ1-1, with 8 positions matching TRBD1. CDR1 is KGHSH and CDR2 is LQKENI in the germline V gene. CDR3 length: 13 residues. The junction had 2 bases not matched to a gene; V was cut back by 4 bases and J by 4 bases. The CDR3 sequence: CASSRDRGTEAFF. The covered CDR3 bases are TGTGCCAGCTCACGAGACAGGGGCACTGAA.

This clone was recorded at least ten times. The observed sequence ends 3 residues before the CDR3 terminus, with the missing tail filled in from the germline J gene. The genes are TRBV29-1 and TRBJ2-3; D unresolved. V shed 0 bases and J shed 0 bases, with 10 bases lying between them. Germline V gene sequence: CDR1 SQVTM, CDR2 ANQGSEA. The CDR3 consists of 15 residues. The CDR3 is CSVEEGVSSTDTQYF. The part of the CDR3 DNA that was read is TGCAGCGTTGAAGAAGGTGTGTCTAGCACAGATACG.

On this clone itself: The read ends 3 residues before the CDR3 terminus; that terminus is restored from the germline J gene. This chain connects TRBV7-9 to TRBJ1-1, with D perhaps TRBD1 (5 bases). CDR1 is SEHNR, CDR2 FQNEAQ, per germline (reference sequence). There are 15 residues in the CDR3. V lost 0 bases and J 5 bases, leaving 13 bases between the germline ends. CDR3 bases read: TGTGCCAGCAGCTTAGCGGCAGGTGGGGGGACTGAA. Translating it yields CASSLAAGGGTE. The CDR3, in full, reads CASSLAAGGGTEAFF.

Only a few counts were recorded for this clone. Other nucleotide sequences from this sample produce the same CDR3. CDR3 sequence reads: CASSPTEPTEAFF. Partial CDR3 DNA: TGTGCCAGCAGCCCGACAGAACCCACTGAA. J is TRBJ1-1 and V is TRBV7-9, with a possible D match to TRBD1 (5 bases). The missing CDR3 end, 3 residues past where the read stops, is filled in from the germline J gene. In germline, CDR1 is SEHNR, CDR2 FQNEAQ (reference sequence). V was clipped by 5 bases and J by 4 bases, with 11 bases between them. The CDR3 sequence is 13 residues long.

This clone was counted many times. The CDR3 extends 3 residues past the end of the read, so its final part is completed from the germline J gene. The chain carries TRBV2 and TRBJ2-2; 10 bases are a match to TRBD2. The CDR3 spans 17 residues. Per the germline V gene, CDR1 is SNHLY and CDR2 is FYNNEI. Losses at the gene ends were 4 bases for V and 3 bases for J; bases not matched to a gene: 8. CDR3 region: CASSVPLAGAYTGELFF. CDR3 DNA, as far as it was read: TGTGCCAGCAGTGTCCCGCTAGCGGGGGCCTACACCGGGGAG.

Only a few counts were recorded for this clone. The missing CDR3 end, 3 residues past where the read stops, is filled in from the germline J gene. This chain links TRBV6-2 or TRBV6-3 with TRBJ2-5, with 10 nucleotides matching TRBD2. The CDR3 spans 15 residues. J lost 4 bases, V lost 5 bases, and 7 bases had no gene match. The germline gives CDR1 MNHEY, CDR2 SVGEGT. CDR3 amino acids: CASSAAGGRGETQYF. CDR3 bases read: TGTGCCAGCAGTGCAGCGGGGGGGCGTGGAGAGACC.

This clone was detected many times. The CDR3 is cut off 3 residues early in the read; its end comes from the germline J gene. This chain uses TRBV5-1 with TRBJ2-3; TRBD2 is a possible D gene (6 bases). CDR3 length: 15 amino acids. Germline CDR1 is SGHRS and CDR2 is YFSETQ. Between the trimmed V and J ends, which lost 4 bases and 2 bases, there was a span of 14 bases. The CDR3 loop reads CASSQTAGPTDTQYF. The covered CDR3 bases are TGCGCCAGCAGCCAGACGGCGGGGCCCACAGATACG.

This clone was counted a few times. Read sequence stops 3 residues before the CDR3 end, and the germline J gene provides the missing end. This chain connects TRBV30 to TRBJ2-1, with D possibly TRBD2 on 5 matching bases. Germline V gives CDR1 GTSNPN, CDR2 SVGIG (reference sequence). Trimming took off 6 bases at V and 1 base at J, with 10 bases between the two ends. This CDR3 contains 13 residues. CDR3 bases read: TGTGCCTGCCATAGAGGGTCCTACAATGAG. Its translation: CACHRGSYNE. The complete CDR3 reads CACHRGSYNEQFF.